These 9 T cell receptor beta chains were all obtained from the same sample, sequenced in a study of T cells in narcolepsy. Here immunoSEQ multiplex PCR was the method, and the copy in TCRdb shows in-frame clones only, minus some. The table includes 25,000 to 35,000 clones, over 75% detected once. Sequenced material: CD45RA- memory CD4+ T cells from PBMCs. Every receptor here comes from a human donor with narcolepsy.

The V call is TRBV7-3, the J call TRBJ2-1; 9 nucleotides align to TRBD1. V trimming: 5 bases; J trimming: 9 bases; junction bases outside the gene matches: 11. The CDR3 is 15 amino acids. Germline lookup yields CDR1 SGHTA and CDR2 FQGTGA. The CDR3 DNA is TGTGCCAGCAGCAAAGCCGGACAGGGGAACGGTGAGCAGTTCTTC. It yields the protein CASSKAGQGNGEQFF.

V usage is TRBV11-1 and J usage is TRBJ1-3; D may be TRBD1 (6 bases). Germline V gives CDR1 SGHAT, CDR2 FQDESV (reference sequence). V dropped 5 bases and J dropped 4 bases, with 12 bases sitting between them. The CDR3 runs to 14 residues. For the CDR3, the DNA is TGTGCCAGCAGCCCTTCAGGGGTCGGAAACACCATATATTTT. Translation gives CASSPSGVGNTIYF.

This clone has a single count. The chain has TRBV4-2 and TRBJ1-1; no reliable D call. The germline V gene encodes CDR1 LGHNA and CDR2 YNFKEQ. The CDR3 runs to 14 residues. V dropped 1 base and J dropped 4 bases, with 10 bases sitting between them. The CDR3 protein is CASSQVGLGTEAFF. The DNA of the CDR3 is TGTGCCAGCAGCCAAGTTGGTCTTGGCACTGAAGCTTTCTTT.

This chain's CDR3 is CASSPLGPTISLNEQFF. The CDR3 DNA sequence: TGTGCCAGCTCACCACTCGGCCCGACTATTTCTTTGAATGAGCAGTTCTTC. The chain has TRBV18 and TRBJ2-1; perhaps TRBD2 as D (5 bases). CDR3 length: 17 residues. Germline CDR1 reads KGHSH; CDR2 reads LQKENI. Between the trimmed V and J ends, which lost 1 base and 7 bases, there was a span of 20 bases.

This chain uses TRBV7-2 with TRBJ2-2; TRBD1 agrees at 7 bases. Germline CDR1 and CDR2: SGHTA and FQGNSA. The CDR3 runs 16 residues. V gave up 5 bases and J gave up 4 bases; unmatched junction bases: 10. CDR3 in DNA: TGTGCCAGCAGCCGAGAGGTGGGACAGCCCACCGGGGAGCTGTTTTTT. Translated: CASSREVGQPTGELFF.

J is TRBJ1-2 and V is TRBV5-8, with 9 bases lining up with TRBD1. The CDR3 is 15 residues long. Germline CDR1 and CDR2: SGHTS and YDEGEE. V gave up 3 bases and J gave up 3 bases; unmatched junction bases: 6. The DNA of the CDR3 is TGTGCCAGCAGCTCGGGACAGGGATCGGACTATGGCTACACCTTC. It translates to CASSSGQGSDYGYTF.

The rearrangement uses TRBV5-5 and TRBJ2-7, with D possibly being TRBD1 (7 bases). The CDR3 consists of 15 residues. Deletions cut 2 bases from V and 5 bases from J, with 17 bases between. CDR1 and CDR2 from the germline V gene are SGHKS and YYEKEE (reference sequence). The CDR3 DNA sequence: TGTGCCAGCAGCTTTCAGGCAGGGGGGAGTAACGAGCAGTACTTC. It codes for CASSFQAGGSNEQYF.

The rearrangement uses TRBV29-1 and TRBJ1-3, with a possible D match to TRBD1 (5 bases). Germline V CDR1 and CDR2: SQVTM, ANQGSEA. V lost 5 bases and J lost 2, with 13 bases in between. This CDR3 is 14 amino acids long. In DNA form, the CDR3 reads TGCAGCGTTAGTAAGGGGTCGACTGGAAACACCATATATTTT. Amino acid sequence: CSVSKGSTGNTIYF. Combining the CDR3 with reference TRBV29-1 and TRBJ1-3 gives the whole variable domain SAVISQKPSRDICQRGTSLTIQCQVDSQVTMMFWYRQQPGQSLTLIATANQGSEATYESGFVIDKFPISRPNLTFSTLTVSNMSPEDSSIYLCSVSKGSTGNTIYFGEGSWLTVV.

The V gene is TRBV7-2, the J gene TRBJ1-3, with D hard to call. The CDR3 sequence is 15 residues long. Trimming removed 1 base at V and 5 bases at J, with 12 bases between. Germline V CDR1 and CDR2: SGHTA, FQGNSA. CDR3 in amino acids: CASSLVQGARNTIYF. CDR3 DNA sequence: TGTGCCAGCAGCTTAGTCCAAGGCGCGAGAAACACCATATATTTT.